What follows are 15 T cell receptor beta chains derived from one specimen sequenced in a study of OX40 agonist ivuxolimab in advanced cancers. Libraries were prepared by immunoSEQ multiplex PCR; TCRdb keeps only in-frame clonotypes and omits some of them. The sample has about 78,000 clones; about nine tenths are singletons. Sequenced here: CD4+ or CD8+ T cells sorted from blood, sampled in a trial of the OX40 agonist ivuxolimab. The receptor source for this set is an adult with an advanced solid tumor such as melanoma, head and neck, liver or kidney cancer.

The chain carries TRBV2 and TRBJ2-1; D perhaps matches TRBD1 (5 bases). The CDR3 has 11 amino acids. Germline V gives CDR1 SNHLY, CDR2 FYNNEI. V lost 5 bases, J lost 9 bases, and 8 bases lay in between. CDR3 bases: TGTGCCAGCAGTCGAAGGGGTGAGCAGTTCTTC. The encoded protein is CASSRRGEQFF.

The chain employs TRBV5-1 and TRBJ2-5; no clear D gene. Germline CDR1 is SGHRS and CDR2 is YFSETQ. The ends were cut back, 0 bases at V and 1 base at J, with 10 bases in the middle. The CDR3 runs to 15 residues. In nucleotides, the CDR3 is TGCGCCAGCAGCTTGGGAAGGTTGGGCCAAGAGACCCAGTACTTC. Residues: CASSLGRLGQETQYF.

J is TRBJ2-7 and V is TRBV5-1, with 9 nucleotides matching TRBD2. The germline gives CDR1 SGHRS, CDR2 YFSETQ. The J segment lost 2 bases and the V segment lost 4 bases, leaving 16 bases of the junction unmatched. This CDR3 contains 18 residues. CDR3 loop: CASSRRGGSGSVTYEQYF. The CDR3 nucleotides read TGCGCCAGCAGCCGGAGGGGGGGTAGCGGGAGTGTCACCTACGAGCAGTACTTC.

The chain employs TRBV4-1 and TRBJ1-2; D is unresolved. The CDR3 is 18 amino acids. The germline V gene has CDR1 MGHRA and CDR2 YSYEKL. The V gene lost 3 bases and the J gene lost 5 bases, with 25 bases spanning the gap. CDR3: CASSQDPLASGSLYGYTF. The CDR3 coding sequence is TGCGCCAGCAGCCAGGATCCCCTGGCTAGTGGGAGTTTATATGGCTACACCTTC.

This chain joins TRBV28 and TRBJ1-1; 7 bases are shared with TRBD1. Losses at the gene ends were 6 bases for V and 1 base for J; bases not matched to a gene: 8. This CDR3 is built from 15 residues. The germline V gene encodes CDR1 MDHEN and CDR2 SYDVKM. As DNA, the CDR3 is TGTGCCAGCAGGGCGCAGGGGGGAGGGAACACTGAAGCTTTCTTT. This codes for CASRAQGGGNTEAFF.

The genes are TRBV4-1 and TRBJ2-4, with D maybe TRBD2 (5 bases). Germline CDR1 reads MGHRA; CDR2 reads YSYEKL. This CDR3 has 19 residues. V lost 2 bases and J lost 0, with 20 bases in between. CDR3 DNA: TGCGCCAGCAGCCAAACGGGATTGGCAACGAACGTAGCCAAAAACATTCAGTACTTC. Translated, it gives CASSQTGLATNVAKNIQYF.

The chain recombines TRBV2 with TRBJ1-2; D is possibly TRBD1 (6 bases). This CDR3 region has 14 residues. Trimming shortened V by 2 bases and J by 7 bases, and 14 bases separated the two germline ends. Germline assignment: CDR1 SNHLY and CDR2 FYNNEI. The CDR3, as DNA: TGTGCCAGCAGTGAACGAGTAGGGGGGCCTGGCTACACCTTC. It translates to CASSERVGGPGYTF.

The gene calls are TRBV6-5 and TRBJ2-7; 15 bases line up with TRBD2. The V and J ends lost 11 bases and 6 bases, in that order; junction bases with no gene match: 5. The CDR3 sequence is 13 residues long. Germline CDR1 MNHEY, CDR2 SVGAGI. The CDR3 sequence is CASGLAGGAEQYF. In DNA form, the CDR3 reads TGTGCCTCCGGACTAGCGGGAGGGGCCGAGCAGTACTTC.

The CDR3 is CASSEDDSIPKLFF. Written as DNA, the CDR3 is TGTGCCAGCAGTGAAGACGACAGCATCCCAAAACTGTTTTTT. The chain employs TRBV2 and TRBJ1-4; perhaps TRBD1 as D (5 bases). The CDR3 totals 14 residues. V was trimmed by 1 base and J by 10 bases, leaving 13 bases between them. CDR1 is SNHLY, CDR2 FYNNEI, per germline.

V is TRBV5-1 and J is TRBJ1-2; TRBD1 is a possible D gene (5 bases). CDR3 length equals 14 residues. Germline CDR1 reads SGHRS; CDR2 reads YFSETQ. V was shortened by 0 bases and J by 3 bases, with 9 bases between the two germline ends. The CDR3 sequence is CASSLEGYYYGYTF. CDR3 DNA sequence: TGCGCCAGCAGCTTGGAGGGGTATTACTATGGCTACACCTTC.

CDR3 DNA sequence: TGTGCCAGCAGTTTAATGGGGTCGGGCTACACCTTC. Its translation: CASSLMGSGYTF. The chain links TRBV28 to TRBJ1-2; D is unclear. The CDR3 consists of 12 residues. Trimming shortened V by 2 bases and J by 8 bases, and 9 bases separated the two germline ends. The germline V gene encodes CDR1 MDHEN and CDR2 SYDVKM.

The chain recombines TRBV4-1 with TRBJ1-1, with 12 bases matching TRBD1. Germline values: CDR1 MGHRA, CDR2 YSYEKL. Trimming removed 2 bases from V and 5 bases from J; junction bases left unmatched: 12. CDR3 length: 18 amino acids. The CDR3 protein is CASSQNRDRGRRETEAFF. The CDR3 DNA reads TGCGCCAGCAGCCAAAACCGGGACAGGGGGCGCAGGGAAACTGAAGCTTTCTTT.

This rearrangement joins TRBV6-6 to TRBJ1-1, with D tentatively TRBD1 (5 bases). From germline, CDR1 is MNHNY and CDR2 SVGAGI (reference sequence). The CDR3 extends over 13 amino acids. The ends were cut back, 8 bases at V and 1 base at J, with 11 bases in the middle. CDR3 amino acids: CASRGMGNTEAFF. CDR3 DNA sequence: TGTGCCAGCCGGGGGATGGGGAACACTGAAGCTTTCTTT.

The chain carries TRBV5-1 and TRBJ2-3; D unclear. The CDR3 is 15 amino acids. Trimming shortened V by 1 base and J by 5 bases, and 14 bases separated the two germline ends. Per germline, CDR1 SGHRS and CDR2 YFSETQ. The CDR3, as DNA: TGCGCCAGCAGCTTGACCCCAGGTGATTTAGATACGCAGTATTTT. Translation: CASSLTPGDLDTQYF.

The chain combines TRBV19 with TRBJ1-5; 7 bases agree with TRBD1. CDR3 length: 18 amino acids. Germline CDR1 reads LNHDA; CDR2 reads SQIVND (reference sequence). V trimming: 3 bases; J trimming: 3 bases; junction bases outside the gene matches: 14. CDR3 sequence (DNA): TGTGCCAGTAGTATTAATTTAGAGGGGGCGCTGGACAATCAGCCCCAGCATTTT. It specifies CASSINLEGALDNQPQHF.